A single count supports the clone carrying this TCR beta chain. Its antigen is unidentified. A read error may be the cause here, since a much bigger clone is one base away. Amplification targeted the TCR beta CDR3 regions, with RNA transcripts as the source material. Following a first-round RT-PCR that used HTBI primers, a second-round multiplex PCR was carried out. Via MiXCR, TCRdb re-called the multiplex PCR reads, giving one row per CDR3 protein. This sample has roughly 610,000 distinct CDR3 sequences, with roughly 20% found just once. The record originates from a study of Graves' ophthalmopathy and Graves' hyperthyroidism. This CDR3 is 15 amino acids long. None of the included patients had other autoimmune diseases, uncontrolled infections, pregnancy or lactation, as these led to exclusion. Physicians reached a diagnosis by relying on clinical symptoms, serum thyroxine, TRAb, thyroid ultrasound and orbital computed tomography.

Study-level findings and limits: In blood appeared most of the expanded thyroid clonotypes whose frequency exceeded 0.001.

The TCR comes from a woman aged 18-35 years with stable Graves' hyperthyroidism. Some clones in this sample may be carry-over from other donors' samples. Material for sequencing was peripheral blood. The chain joins TRBV12-3 or TRBV12-4 to TRBJ2-7; D may correspond to TRBD1 or TRBD2 (5 bases each). In DNA form, the CDR3 reads TGTGCCAGCCGTTTAGCGCTTGGGGGTGCCTACGAGCAGTACTTC. Residues: CASRLALGGAYEQYF.